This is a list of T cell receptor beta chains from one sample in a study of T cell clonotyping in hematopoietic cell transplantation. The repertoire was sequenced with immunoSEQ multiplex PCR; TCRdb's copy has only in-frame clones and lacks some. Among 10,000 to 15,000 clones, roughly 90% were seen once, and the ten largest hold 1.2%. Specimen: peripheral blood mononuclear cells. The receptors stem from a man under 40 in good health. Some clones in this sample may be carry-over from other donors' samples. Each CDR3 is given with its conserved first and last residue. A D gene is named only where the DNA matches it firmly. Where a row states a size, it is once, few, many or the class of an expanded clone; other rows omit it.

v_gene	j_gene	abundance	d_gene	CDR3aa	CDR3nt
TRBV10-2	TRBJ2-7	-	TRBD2	CASSQGLDVYEQYF	TGCGCCAGCAGTCAGGGACTAGACGTCTACGAGCAGTACTTC
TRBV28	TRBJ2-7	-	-	CASSFGGADEQYF	TGTGCCAGCAGTTTCGGGGGAGCTGACGAGCAGTACTTC
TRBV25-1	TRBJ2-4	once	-	CASSEGRTLAKNIQYF	TGTGCCAGCAGTGAAGGGCGGACTCTAGCCAAAAACATTCAGTACTTC
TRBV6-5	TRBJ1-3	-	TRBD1	CASSKGARGNTIYF	TGTGCCAGCAGTAAGGGGGCGCGGGGAAACACCATATATTTT
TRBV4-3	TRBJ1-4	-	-	CASSQGQVDEKLFF	TGCGCCAGCAGCCAAGGACAGGTGGATGAAAAACTGTTTTTT
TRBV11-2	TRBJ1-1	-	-	CASRPEGRHMNTEAFF	TGTGCCAGCAGGCCCGAAGGCCGGCACATGAACACTGAAGCTTTCTTT
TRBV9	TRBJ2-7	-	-	CASSVTPGSYEQYF	TGTGCCAGCAGCGTGACGCCTGGCTCCTACGAGCAGTACTTC
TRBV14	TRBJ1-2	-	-	CASSPMSSGANYGYTF	TGTGCCAGCAGCCCAATGTCGAGTGGGGCTAACTATGGCTACACCTTC
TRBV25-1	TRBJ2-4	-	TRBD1	CASSDTGQGERYIQYF	TGTGCCAGCAGTGATACCGGACAGGGTGAGCGATACATTCAGTACTTC
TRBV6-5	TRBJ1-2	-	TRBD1	CASREGQGGGYTF	TGTGCCAGCAGAGAGGGACAGGGAGGAGGCTACACCTTC
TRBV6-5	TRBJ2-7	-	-	CASSYSSVNEQYF	TGTGCCAGCAGTTACTCTTCGGTGAACGAGCAGTACTTC
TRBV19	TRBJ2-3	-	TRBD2	CASSGGLAGGTDTQYF	TGTGCCAGTAGTGGAGGACTAGCGGGGGGCACAGATACGCAGTATTTT
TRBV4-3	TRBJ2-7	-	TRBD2	CASSQGVSSGRPYF	TGCGCCAGCAGCCAAGGGGTTTCTAGCGGGAGGCCGTACTTC
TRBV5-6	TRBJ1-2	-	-	CASSLVGLSQVDGYTF	TGTGCCAGCAGCTTGGTGGGCCTTTCTCAAGTGGATGGCTACACCTTC
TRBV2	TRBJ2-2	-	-	CASNGGAGELFF	TGTGCCAGCAACGGCGGAGCCGGGGAGCTGTTTTTT
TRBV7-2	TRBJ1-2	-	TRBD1	CASSRPPGQLNYGYTF	TGTGCCAGCAGCCGACCCCCGGGACAGCTAAACTATGGCTACACCTTC
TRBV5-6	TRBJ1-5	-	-	CASSLTGYNQPQHF	TGTGCCAGCAGCTTAACCGGGTATAATCAGCCCCAGCATTTT
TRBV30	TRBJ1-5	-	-	CAWSVMSNQPQHF	TGTGCCTGGAGTGTAATGAGCAATCAGCCCCAGCATTTT
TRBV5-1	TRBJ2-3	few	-	CASSLQGADTQYF	TGCGCCAGCAGCTTACAGGGAGCAGATACGCAGTATTTT
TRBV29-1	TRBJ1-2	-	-	CSVGGVGGYTF	TGCAGCGTGGGGGGGGTTGGTGGCTACACCTTC
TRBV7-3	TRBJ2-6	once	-	CASSPLGRGGSGANVLTF	TGTGCCAGCAGCCCCCTCGGCAGGGGGGGCTCTGGGGCCAACGTCCTGACTTTC
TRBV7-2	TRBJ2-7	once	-	CASTQQGYEQYF	TGTGCCAGCACCCAACAAGGCTACGAGCAGTACTTC
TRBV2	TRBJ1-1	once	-	CASTEGTLNTEAFF	TGTGCCAGCACCGAAGGGACTCTAAACACTGAAGCTTTCTTT
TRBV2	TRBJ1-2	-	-	CASSLGVLYGYTF	TGTGCCAGCAGCTTGGGAGTCCTCTATGGCTACACCTTC
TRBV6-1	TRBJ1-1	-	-	CASSEGGGSTEAFF	TGTGCCAGCAGTGAAGGGGGGGGGAGCACTGAAGCTTTCTTT
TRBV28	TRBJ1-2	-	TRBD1	CASSWGQGSSGYTF	TGTGCCAGCAGTTGGGGACAGGGGTCATCTGGCTACACCTTC
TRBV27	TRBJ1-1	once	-	CASSLGSEAFF	TGTGCCAGCAGTTTAGGATCTGAAGCTTTCTTT
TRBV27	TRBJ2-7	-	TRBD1	CASSNRQGLSYEQYF	TGTGCCAGCAGTAACAGACAGGGTTTATCCTACGAGCAGTACTTC
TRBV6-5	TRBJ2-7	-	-	CASSYSAGGYEQYF	TGTGCCAGCAGTTACTCGGCAGGGGGGTACGAGCAGTACTTC
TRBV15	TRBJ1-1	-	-	CATSVSLNTEAFF	TGTGCCACCAGCGTCAGTCTGAACACTGAAGCTTTCTTT
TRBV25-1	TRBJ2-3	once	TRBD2	CASSESSGGTDTQYF	TGTGCCAGCAGTGAGTCTAGCGGGGGGACAGATACGCAGTATTTT
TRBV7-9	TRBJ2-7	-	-	CASSFMGSSYEQYF	TGTGCCAGCAGCTTCATGGGAAGCTCCTACGAGCAGTACTTC
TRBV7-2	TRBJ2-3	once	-	CASSLMWTDTQYF	TGTGCCAGCAGCTTGATGTGGACGGATACGCAGTATTTT
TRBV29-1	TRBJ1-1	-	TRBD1	CSVERDRVNTEAFF	TGCAGCGTTGAACGGGACAGGGTGAACACTGAAGCTTTCTTT
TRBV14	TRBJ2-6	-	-	CASSQGSAGANVLTF	TGTGCCAGCAGCCAAGGGTCTGCTGGGGCCAACGTCCTGACTTTC
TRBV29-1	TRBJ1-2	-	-	CSVYKIGEGQGYTF	TGCAGCGTCTACAAAATCGGGGAGGGGCAGGGCTACACCTTC
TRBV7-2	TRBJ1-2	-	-	CASSLALADNYGYTF	TGTGCCAGCAGCTTAGCGTTGGCAGATAACTATGGCTACACCTTC